This is a list of T cell receptor beta chains from one sample in a study of identical twins. TCRdb reprocessed the 5' RACE reads with MiXCR, giving one entry per CDR3 protein. The repertoire consists of 120,000 to 150,000 distinct CDR3 sequences, with roughly 3.5% occurring once and the leading ten covering 8.1%. The sequenced sample consisted of memory T cells sorted from blood. Receptors were obtained from a man younger than 35 in good health. The CDR3 runs from the conserved cysteine through the conserved F or W. D genes are given only for firm matches. Clone size, where shown, is once, few, many, or a class for clones that have expanded.

j_gene | d_gene | v_gene | abundance | CDR3nt | CDR3aa
TRBJ1-2 | TRBD1 | TRBV7-3 | many | TGTGCCAGCAGCGAGGGACAGATGAATGGCTACACCTTC | CASSEGQMNGYTF
TRBJ1-1 | NA | TRBV13 | many | TGTGCCAGCAGCTCTGACGGGCTGTATCGGGTGAACACTGAAGCTTTCTTT | CASSSDGLYRVNTEAFF
TRBJ2-2 | NA | TRBV6-1 | NA | TGTGCCAGCAGCCGTCTCCAGGGGTCGGGCACCGGGGAGCTGTTTTTT | CASSRLQGSGTGELFF
TRBJ2-2 | TRBD2 | TRBV20-1 | many | TGCAGTGCTAGGGATGGCGGGAGGGCCCCCGGGGAGCTGTTTTTT | CSARDGGRAPGELFF
TRBJ1-5 | NA | TRBV10-3 | many | TGTGCCATCAGGATGACCGAAAATCAGCCCCAGCATTTT | CAIRMTENQPQHF
TRBJ2-6 | NA | TRBV24-1 | many | TGTGCCACCAGTGATCCGCAGAGCTCTGGGGCCAACGTCCTGACTTTC | CATSDPQSSGANVLTF
TRBJ1-1 | TRBD1 | TRBV6-5 | many | TGTGCCAGCAGTCAAAGACAGGGAGTCGCTTTCTTT | CASSQRQGVAFF
TRBJ2-2 | TRBD2 | TRBV7-7 | many | TGTGCCAGCAGCTTGGGCGTAGCGGGAGCAACCGGGGAGCTGTTTTTT | CASSLGVAGATGELFF
TRBJ2-2 | TRBD2 | TRBV25-1 | many | TGTGCCAGCAGTGCCTGGGGAGGGTCGGCCGGGGAGCTGTTTTTT | CASSAWGGSAGELFF
TRBJ1-1 | NA | TRBV29-1 | many | TGCAGCGTTTATAGGGGAGAGAACACTGAAGCTTTCTTT | CSVYRGENTEAFF
TRBJ2-2 | TRBD1 | TRBV9 | few | TGTGCCAGCAGCGCTACACAGGGGGCAGTGATTGGCACCGGGGAGCTGTTTTTT | CASSATQGAVIGTGELFF